Below are 7 T cell receptor beta chains sequenced from a single sample in a study of blood T cell repertoires in COVID-19. Some clones are missing from TCRdb's copy, which holds only in-frame ones; the method was immunoSEQ multiplex PCR. Found here are about 140,000 clones, 60% to 80% of them singletons; the top ten hold 8.6%. Sequencing input: peripheral blood. Receptors were obtained from a man aged 45-60 years with active or convalescent COVID-19.

This chain connects TRBV19 to TRBJ1-5, with D maybe TRBD1 (6 bases). The CDR3 is 13 amino acids. CDR1 is LNHDA, CDR2 SQIVND, per germline (reference sequence). Trimming cost V 5 bases and J 14 bases, with 19 bases left between them. The CDR3 sequence is CASSFEIRTEEHF. The CDR3 bases are TGTGCCAGTAGTTTCGAAATAAGGACAGAGGAGCATTTT.

The rearrangement links TRBV13 to TRBJ1-1, with 7 positions matching TRBD1. Looked up from germline, CDR1 is PRHDT and CDR2 is FYEKMQ (reference sequence). This CDR3 contains 14 residues. The trim removed 5 bases at V and 1 base at J, leaving 4 bases unmatched. CDR3: CASSPGQSNTEAFF. In DNA form, the CDR3 reads TGTGCCAGCAGCCCGGGACAGTCGAACACTGAAGCTTTCTTT.

To note about this clone: A junction boundary mismatches the germline segment, possibly from a read error. V usage is TRBV7-9 and J usage is TRBJ2-3; D possibly uses TRBD1 or TRBD2 (6 bases each). The CDR3 totals 15 residues. Per the germline V gene, CDR1 is SEHNR and CDR2 is FQNEAQ (reference sequence). CDR3 nucleotides: TGTGCCAGCAGGTTAGGGGGGCTCGGCACAGATACGCAGTATTTT. This sequence encodes CASRLGGLGTDTQYF. Full variable domain (missing parts from reference TRBV7-9 and TRBJ2-3): DTGVSQNPRHKITKRGQNVTFRCDPISEHNRLYWYRQTLGQGPEFLTYFQNEAQLEKSRLLSDRFSAERPKGSFSTLEIQRTEQGDSAMYLCASRLGGLGTDTQYFGPGTRLTVL.

In its sample, this clone was seen a few times. J is TRBJ1-6 and V is TRBV7-3; TRBD1 agrees at 8 bases. Germline trimming cut 5 bases from V and 9 bases from J; bases unmatched to any gene: 12. The CDR3 extends over 16 amino acids. Per the germline V gene, CDR1 is SGHTA and CDR2 is FQGTGA. Here the CDR3 reads CASSLHGQGSGSPLHF. The DNA of the CDR3 is TGTGCCAGCAGCCTACACGGACAGGGATCGGGTTCACCCCTCCACTTT. The complete variable domain, with remaining parts taken from reference TRBV7-3 and TRBJ1-6, reads GAGVSQTPSNKVTEKGKYVELRCDPISGHTALYWYRQSLGQGPEFLIYFQGTGAADDSGLPNDRFFAVRPEGSVSTLKIQRTERGDSAVYLCASSLHGQGSGSPLHFGNGTRLTVT.

This clone was picked up one time. The chain links TRBV7-3 to TRBJ2-3, with 7 nucleotides matching TRBD1. V shed 6 bases and J 2 bases; nucleotides not matched to a gene: 2. This CDR3 has 13 residues. The germline CDR1 and CDR2 sequences are SGHTA and FQGTGA. CDR3 amino acids: CASRDRSTDTQYF. The CDR3 DNA reads TGTGCCAGCAGGGACAGGTCCACAGATACGCAGTATTTT.

This clone was seen a few times. J is TRBJ2-6 and V is TRBV18, with D possibly being TRBD1 (5 bases). The CDR3 extends over 16 amino acids. Germline CDR1 KGHSH, CDR2 LQKENI. Trimming pared 1 base from V and 0 bases from J, leaving 7 bases between. Here the CDR3 DNA reads TGTGCCAGCTCACCACAACAGGTCTCTGGGGCCAACGTCCTGACTTTC. Protein sequence: CASSPQQVSGANVLTF.

The chain joins TRBV7-2 to TRBJ1-5; D not resolved. The length of the CDR3 is 16 residues. The germline V gene encodes CDR1 SGHTA and CDR2 FQGNSA. The V and J ends lost 2 bases and 2 bases respectively, with 13 bases between them. The CDR3 loop is CASSLILSVGNQPQHF. DNA of the CDR3: TGTGCCAGCAGCTTAATTCTCAGCGTGGGCAATCAGCCCCAGCATTTT.